This TCR beta chain was sequenced in a study of T cells after yellow fever vaccination. General study points: The secondary response was weaker but peaked faster, day 5 versus 15. Primary-vaccination clones mostly resurfaced post-booster (just under 98% CD4, approximately 89% CD8). Clonotypes found in both CD4 and CD8 compartments made up a small share.

The CDR3 is made up of 16 amino acids. The V segment lost 4 bases and the J segment 6 bases; nucleotides outside the gene matches: 13. The V gene's germline CDR1 is SGHTA and CDR2 FQGNSA. TCR cDNA, made by 5'RACE template switching, carried an added universal primer site and UMIs. TCRdb itself ran the 5' RACE reads through MiXCR, one entry per CDR3 protein. The data show 200,000 to 300,000 distinct CDR3 sequences, roughly 6.2% seen once. This clonotype has a handful of counts. As yet, its antigen is unknown. The gene calls are TRBV7-2 and TRBJ2-7; 9 bases are shared with TRBD1. This TCR was recovered from a young man who received the YFV17D yellow fever vaccine. Sequences were derived from CD4+ T cells sorted from PBMCs, sampled on the day of the yellow fever booster vaccination. CDR3 region: CASSSNTGTGFREQYF. CDR3 nucleotides: TGTGCCAGCAGCTCCAATACCGGGACAGGGTTCCGCGAGCAGTACTTC.